The next 10 T cell receptor beta chains were all read from a single sample in a study of breast tumors, draining lymph nodes, adjacent tissues. MiXCR, applied by TCRdb to the multiplex PCR reads, yields one record per CDR3 protein. The profile shows over 100,000 distinct CDR3 sequences, 20% to 25% of them singletons. Axillary draining lymph nodes of breast cancer patients supplied the node samples. Sequencing was done on a sample of axillary lymph node tissue. All receptors come from a female donor with breast cancer. Some clones in this sample may be carry-over from other donors' samples.

This clonotype occurred many times. The chain uses TRBV20-1 and TRBJ2-7, with 11 bases aligning to TRBD1. The trim removed 6 bases at V and 4 bases at J, leaving 8 bases unmatched. From germline, CDR1 is DFQATT and CDR2 SNEGSKA (reference sequence). The CDR3 consists of 14 residues. The CDR3 is CSAQPGQGGYEQYF. As DNA, the CDR3 is TGCAGTGCCCAACCGGGACAGGGGGGGTACGAGCAGTACTTC.

This clonotype appeared many times. V usage is TRBV30 and J usage is TRBJ2-3; 7 nucleotides agree with TRBD2. The ends lost 2 bases at V and 2 bases at J; junction bases unmatched: 4. The V gene's germline CDR1 is GTSNPN and CDR2 SVGIG (reference sequence). The CDR3 contains 14 residues. The CDR3: CAWSMGDYTDTQYF. In DNA form, the CDR3 reads TGTGCCTGGAGTATGGGGGACTACACAGATACGCAGTATTTT.

This clonotype came up many times. This chain uses TRBV2 with TRBJ2-7, with 12 bases that match TRBD2. CDR3 length: 15 residues. Germline CDR1 reads SNHLY; CDR2 reads FYNNEI. Germline trimming cut 7 bases from V and 2 bases from J; bases unmatched to any gene: 6. The CDR3 nucleotides are TGTGCCAGCACTAACGGACTAGCGGGGACCTACGAGCAGTACTTC. Translating gives CASTNGLAGTYEQYF.

This clonotype was recorded at least ten times. The genes are TRBV19 and TRBJ2-1, with D tentatively TRBD2 (5 bases). The CDR3 extends over 14 amino acids. Germline V gene data show CDR1 as LNHDA and CDR2 as SQIVND (reference sequence). V lost 1 base and J 2 bases, leaving 6 bases between the germline ends. Written as DNA, the CDR3 is TGTGCCAGTAGTATAGCCGGGACCTACAATGAGCAGTTCTTC. Protein sequence: CASSIAGTYNEQFF.

This clonotype was seen many times. The V call is TRBV12-3 or TRBV12-4, the J call TRBJ2-1; 9 bases align to TRBD2. Trimming cost V 7 bases and J 7 bases; bases outside gene matches: 14. This CDR3 is built from 16 residues. In DNA, the CDR3 is TGTGCCAGCAACCCCTCCGGGACTAGCACCATTAATGAGCAGTTCTTC. Translation: CASNPSGTSTINEQFF.

The chain links TRBV29-1 to TRBJ2-4, with 8 bases fitting TRBD1. The CDR3 has 13 residues. Germline values: CDR1 SQVTM, CDR2 ANQGSEA. Germline trimming cut 6 bases from V and 9 bases from J; bases unmatched to any gene: 10. DNA for the CDR3: TGCAGCGTCGGAGCCGAGGGGACAGGCATTCAGTACTTC. Amino acid sequence: CSVGAEGTGIQYF.

This clonotype was counted many times. V gene TRBV15 combines with J gene TRBJ2-7, with 10 bases lining up with TRBD1. The CDR3 runs 15 residues. Germline values: CDR1 LNHNV, CDR2 YYDKDF (reference sequence). V gave up 4 bases and J gave up 5 bases; unmatched junction bases: 8. The CDR3 here is CATSTGGTGDHEQYF. CDR3 coding DNA: TGTGCCACCAGCACTGGAGGGACAGGGGATCACGAGCAGTACTTC.

The table lists this clonotype with a few counts. The V and J genes are TRBV25-1 and TRBJ1-2, with D maybe TRBD1 (6 bases). Trimming took off 2 bases at V and 8 bases at J, with 15 bases between the two ends. The germline V gene encodes CDR1 MGHDK and CDR2 SYGVNS. The CDR3 consists of 14 residues. The CDR3 coding sequence is TGTGCCAGCAGTGAAGCTGGGGGCTCGATGGGCTACACCTTC. This gives the protein CASSEAGGSMGYTF.

Ten or more counts support this clonotype. This rearrangement joins TRBV5-1 to TRBJ2-1; 10 positions agree with TRBD2. The CDR3 covers 15 residues. The junction had 8 bases not matched to a gene; V was cut back by 4 bases and J by 7 bases. From germline, CDR1 is SGHRS and CDR2 YFSETQ. The CDR3 DNA follows: TGCGCCAGCAGCCAATACGGACTAGCGGTAAATGAGCAGTTCTTC. Translated, it gives CASSQYGLAVNEQFF.

This clonotype was seen only a few times. V usage is TRBV5-1 and J usage is TRBJ2-4, with TRBD2 as a possible D gene (6 bases). Trimming shortened V by 0 bases and J by 0 bases, and 13 bases separated the two germline ends. Germline loops: CDR1 SGHRS, CDR2 YFSETQ. The CDR3 runs to 17 residues. DNA of the CDR3: TGCGCCAGCAGCTTGGTTAGCGGCCTAAGAGCCAAAAACATTCAGTACTTC. Its translation is CASSLVSGLRAKNIQYF.